The entry below gives a single T cell receptor beta chain sequence along with its context. Its target is not known. The source of the sample is a study of PD-L1 blockade in urothelial cancer. Study context: Patients had undergone 0 to 3 prior chemotherapy regimens. The authors examined blood 3 weeks (second dose) and 6 weeks after treatment start.

CDR1 is MDHEN, CDR2 SYDVKM, per germline. This CDR3 has 15 residues. V was clipped by 3 bases and J by 4 bases, with 15 bases between them. Study results and limitations: Durable-benefit cases showed more tumor-associated blood clone expansion at 3 weeks.

Noted time point: peripheral blood 6 weeks after treatment start. Here immunoSEQ multiplex PCR was the method, and the copy in TCRdb shows in-frame clones only, minus some. This sample has more than 45,000 clones; more than 80% occur once, and the top ten carry just over 8.5%. The sequence derives from a man between 65 and 85 years old with urothelial cancer. The V and J genes are TRBV28 and TRBJ1-1; D gene uncertain. The sequencing here drew on PBMCs, taken around atezolizumab (anti-PD-L1) treatment. This CDR3 reads CASSLGYGRGTEAFF. The DNA of the CDR3 is TGTGCCAGCAGTTTGGGGTACGGGAGAGGCACTGAAGCTTTCTTT.